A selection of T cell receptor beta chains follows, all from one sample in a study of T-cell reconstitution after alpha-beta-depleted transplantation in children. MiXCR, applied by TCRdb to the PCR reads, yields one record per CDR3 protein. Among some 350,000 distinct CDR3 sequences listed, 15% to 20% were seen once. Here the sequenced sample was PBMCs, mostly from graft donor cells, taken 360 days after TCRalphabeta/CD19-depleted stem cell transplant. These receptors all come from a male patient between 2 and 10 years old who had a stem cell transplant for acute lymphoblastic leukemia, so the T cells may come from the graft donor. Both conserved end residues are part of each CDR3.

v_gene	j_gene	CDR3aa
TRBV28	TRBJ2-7	CASSFNDRGAPVEQYF
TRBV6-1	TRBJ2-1	CASKSGASGDNEQFF
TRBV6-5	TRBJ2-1	CASSYRGPYNEQFF
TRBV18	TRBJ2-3	CASSLRGDTQYF
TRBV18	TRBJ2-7	CASSLRQGEQYF
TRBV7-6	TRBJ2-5	CASSLGREASETQYF
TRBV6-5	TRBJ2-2	CASSYVTGVSGELFF
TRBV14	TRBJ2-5	CASSQDGPFPQETQYF
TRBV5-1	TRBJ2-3	CASSLLTSGRPTDTQYF
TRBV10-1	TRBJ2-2	CASSDDTGELFF
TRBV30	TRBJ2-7	CAWSVRASGTYEQYF
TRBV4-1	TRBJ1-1	CASSHEEGRMNTEAFF
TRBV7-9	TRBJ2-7	CASSLGPLRPYEQYF
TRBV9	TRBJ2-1	CASSVGLRSSYNEQFF
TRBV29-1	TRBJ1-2	CSVSQDRLNYGYTF
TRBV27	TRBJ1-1	CASHGTANTEAFF
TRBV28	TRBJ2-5	CASRPSGKVYETQYF
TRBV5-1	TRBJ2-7	CASSLGPTAGEQYF
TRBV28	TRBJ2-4	CATQPGGLAKNIQYF
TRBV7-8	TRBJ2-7	CASSWDLGGGYEQYF
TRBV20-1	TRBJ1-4	CSAGRVTNEKLFF
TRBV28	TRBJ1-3	CASRAQGAGGNTIYF
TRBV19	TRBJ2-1	CASSSNMANEQFF
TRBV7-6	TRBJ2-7	CASSPISGSYEQYF
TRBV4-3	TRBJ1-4	CASSRLLGGPNEKLFF
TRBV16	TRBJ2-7	CASTRGSRGAFYEQYF
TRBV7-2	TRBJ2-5	CASNVLASGETQYF
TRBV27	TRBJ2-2	CASSFGTATGELFF
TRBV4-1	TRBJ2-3	CASSHPSRTSGSADTQYF
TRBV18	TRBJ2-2	CASSPGTGNTGELFF
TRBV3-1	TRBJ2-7	CASSQDRDYYEQYF
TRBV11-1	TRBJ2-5	CASGIRVRETQYF
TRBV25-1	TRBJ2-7	CASSAPGGYEQYF
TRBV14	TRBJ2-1	CASSQDWGEQFF
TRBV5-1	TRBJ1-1	CASSFRTGDVYAEAFF
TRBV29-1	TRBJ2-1	CSATFSYNEQFF